The clone carrying this TCR beta chain was recorded once. The CDR3 runs 12 residues. Germline CDR1 SEHNR, CDR2 FQNEAQ (reference sequence). Deletions cut 4 bases from V and 11 bases from J, with 11 bases between. These data belong to a study of shared clonotypes between healthy human individuals. Libraries were prepared by immunoSEQ multiplex PCR; TCRdb keeps only in-frame clonotypes and omits some of them. The data hold some 2 million clones, with approximately 94% observed a single time. Naivety among CD8 cells was defined by CD45RO negativity and positive CCR7 selection, thereby excluding terminally differentiated effector memory CD45RA+ cells.

V usage is TRBV7-9 and J usage is TRBJ2-2, with D possibly TRBD1 on 5 matching bases. The source is a man aged 18 to 30 in good health. Sequencing input: naive CD8+ T cells sorted from blood. The CDR3 here is CASSYRQNELFF. CDR3 DNA: TGTGCCAGCAGCTATCGACAGAACGAGCTGTTTTTT.